The clone carrying this T cell receptor (beta chain) was detected only a few times. The data derive from a study of molecular identifiers for immune sequencing clone quantification. V lost 6 bases and J lost 1; bases outside the gene matches: 7. The length of the CDR3 is 15 residues. TCRdb recomputed calls from the PCR reads with MiXCR, one row per CDR3 protein. The table records around 300,000 distinct CDR3 sequences, about 23% of them present only once. The source is a human donor in good health. Some libraries in this study had Jurkat cell RNA spiked in. The chain links TRBV12-3 or TRBV12-4 to TRBJ2-3; TRBD1 matches at 7 bases. Material: naive CD8+ T cells from blood, with Jurkat cell RNA spiked in. Subset in this sample: FACS-sorted CD8+CD4-CCR7+CD45RA+ naive T cells. The chain's CDR3 is CASRPDRWGTDTQYF. CDR3 nucleotide sequence: TGTGCCAGCAGGCCGGACAGGTGGGGCACAGATACGCAGTATTTT.